A single count supports the clone carrying this T cell receptor beta chain. These data come from a study of control samples from healthy donors and cancer patients. Only in-frame clones appear in the TCRdb table, and some are missing; sequencing was by immunoSEQ multiplex PCR. Here the sample spans 100,000 to 150,000 clones, 80% to 95% being singletons. V trimming: 5 bases; J trimming: 3 bases; junction bases outside the gene matches: 4. This CDR3 spans 13 amino acids. CDR1 is MNHEY and CDR2 is SMNVEV in the germline V gene (reference sequence). The chain links TRBV27 to TRBJ2-7; 7 bases line up with TRBD1. Source material: blood. This clonotype originated in a middle-aged man in good health. CDR3 coding DNA: TGTGCCAGCAGTGAACGGGACAGCTACGAGCAGTACTTC. Encoded protein: CASSERDSYEQYF.